Below, 21 T cell receptor beta chains from the same sample are listed, as sequenced in a study of cytomegalovirus exposure and HLA in healthy donors. Sequenced by immunoSEQ multiplex PCR; TCRdb stores in-frame clones only, minus some. The table has roughly 300,000 clones, roughly 90% seen once. Sequences were obtained from PBMCs. These receptors originate from a young woman in good health and CMV-seronegative.

J is TRBJ1-1 and V is TRBV10-3, with 7 bases matching TRBD1. CDR1 is ENHRY, CDR2 SYGVKD, per germline. This CDR3 has 14 amino acids. With 8 bases clipped from V and 3 bases from J, the junction kept 9 bases outside the gene matches. CDR3 loop: CAIRLQGKDTEAFF. The CDR3 DNA sequence: TGTGCCATCCGATTACAGGGGAAGGACACTGAAGCTTTCTTT.

The chain couples TRBV7-6 to TRBJ1-4; D is possibly TRBD1 (5 bases). This CDR3 has 14 amino acids. Trimming shortened V by 5 bases and J by 8 bases, and 15 bases separated the two germline ends. Germline CDR1 and CDR2: SGHVS and FNYEAQ. CDR3 amino acids: CASSPGGDGEKLFF. CDR3 nucleotide sequence: TGTGCCAGCAGCCCCGGGGGTGACGGGGAAAAACTGTTTTTT.

The chain couples TRBV5-1 to TRBJ2-3; the D gene is possibly TRBD1 (6 bases). Per germline, CDR1 SGHRS and CDR2 YFSETQ. V lost 0 bases and J 2 bases, leaving 10 bases between the germline ends. The CDR3 contains 15 residues. CDR3 in amino acids: CASSLGQVFTDTQYF. The CDR3 coding sequence is TGCGCCAGCAGCTTGGGACAGGTTTTCACAGATACGCAGTATTTT.

The chain couples TRBV7-2 to TRBJ2-1; TRBD2 matches 9 bases. Germline CDR1 is SGHTA and CDR2 is FQGNSA. Losses at the gene ends were 5 bases for V and 6 bases for J; bases not matched to a gene: 17. The CDR3 has 18 amino acids. CDR3 sequence: CASSPPLGLAGFGNEQFF. CDR3 DNA sequence: TGTGCCAGCAGCCCCCCCCTGGGCCTAGCGGGATTCGGCAATGAGCAGTTCTTC.

V usage is TRBV28 and J usage is TRBJ2-1; 9 positions agree with TRBD2. The germline gives CDR1 MDHEN, CDR2 SYDVKM. The CDR3 loop spans 11 amino acids. Trimming cost V 6 bases and J 11 bases; bases outside gene matches: 2. The CDR3: CASSLAGQQFF. The CDR3 DNA sequence: TGTGCCAGCAGCCTAGCGGGACAGCAGTTCTTC.

The rearrangement uses TRBV19 and TRBJ2-1, with D perhaps TRBD2 (5 bases). This CDR3 contains 16 residues. Germline-derived CDR1 and CDR2 are LNHDA and SQIVND (reference sequence). Trimming removed 3 bases from V and 0 bases from J, with 12 bases in between. The CDR3 nucleotides read TGTGCCAGTAGTATCCCGACTGGGAGCTCCTACAATGAGCAGTTCTTC. This encodes CASSIPTGSSYNEQFF. The whole variable domain, remainder taken from reference TRBV19 and TRBJ2-1, is DGGITQSPKYLFRKEGQNVTLSCEQNLNHDAMYWYRQDPGQGLRLIYYSQIVNDFQKGDIAEGYSVSREKKESFPLTVTSAQKNPTAFYLCASSIPTGSSYNEQFFGPGTRLTVL.

This chain links TRBV28 with TRBJ1-2; a possible D gene is TRBD1 (6 bases). CDR3 length: 17 residues. The germline gives CDR1 MDHEN, CDR2 SYDVKM. Trimming took off 6 bases at V and 4 bases at J, with 24 bases between the two ends. The CDR3 region has the DNA TGTGCCAGCAGCCCGCCGGGGCCGGGGGGGCCGATCTATGGCTACACCTTC. Amino acids: CASSPPGPGGPIYGYTF.

The chain combines TRBV28 with TRBJ1-2; 10 bases fit TRBD1. After removal of 6 bases from V and 6 bases from J, the junction contained 13 bases not matched to a gene. CDR1 and CDR2 (germline): MDHEN, SYDVKM. The CDR3 has 16 residues. The CDR3 loop reads CASSPGTGAIRNGYTF. The CDR3 DNA reads as TGTGCCAGCAGCCCCGGGACAGGGGCGATAAGGAATGGCTACACCTTC.

The chain carries TRBV7-6 and TRBJ2-1, with 9 nucleotides matching TRBD1. V dropped 4 bases and J dropped 5; count of bases not matched to a gene: 6. Germline CDR1 and CDR2: SGHVS and FNYEAQ. The CDR3 is 15 amino acids. CDR3 region: CASSSFGTGHNEQFF. CDR3 DNA: TGTGCCAGCAGCTCCTTTGGGACAGGGCACAATGAGCAGTTCTTC.

The gene calls are TRBV4-3 and TRBJ2-2, with D perhaps matching TRBD2 (6 bases). This CDR3 spans 17 amino acids. From germline, CDR1 is LGHNA and CDR2 YSLEER. V lost 3 bases to trimming and J lost 6 bases, with 20 bases between them. CDR3 DNA: TGCGCCAGCAGCCAGGCCCCGGCGGGAAGGGGTGCCGGGGAGCTGTTTTTT. It yields the protein CASSQAPAGRGAGELFF.

The J gene is TRBJ1-4, the V gene TRBV13, with TRBD1 as a possible D gene (6 bases). This CDR3 has 13 amino acids. Trimming removed 1 base from V and 7 bases from J, with 7 bases in between. Germline V CDR1 and CDR2: PRHDT, FYEKMQ (reference sequence). CDR3 residues: CASSLAGAEKLFF. CDR3 coding DNA: TGTGCCAGCAGCTTAGCAGGGGCTGAAAAACTGTTTTTT.

The chain joins TRBV28 to TRBJ2-7, with 8 bases lining up with TRBD2. Germline trimming cut 1 base from V and 5 bases from J; bases unmatched to any gene: 10. The CDR3 covers 16 residues. CDR1 MDHEN and CDR2 SYDVKM come from the germline V gene. In DNA form, the CDR3 reads TGTGCCAGCAGTTTATCGACTAGCGTTATGATACACGAGCAGTACTTC. Translation: CASSLSTSVMIHEQYF.

This rearrangement joins TRBV11-2 to TRBJ1-1; 11 bases line up with TRBD1. This CDR3 contains 16 residues. Germline V lookup: CDR1 SGHAT, CDR2 FQNNGV. J gave up 0 bases and V 3 bases, and 3 bases lay outside the gene matches. CDR3 amino acids: CASSLGQGVVNTEAFF. CDR3 DNA sequence: TGTGCCAGCAGCTTGGGACAGGGGGTGGTGAACACTGAAGCTTTCTTT. Full variable domain (remainder filled in from reference TRBV11-2 and TRBJ1-1): EAGVAQSPRYKIIEKRQSVAFWCNPISGHATLYWYQQILGQGPKLLIQFQNNGVVDDSQLPKDRFSAERLKGVDSTLKIQPAKLEDSAVYLCASSLGQGVVNTEAFFGQGTRLTVV.

The rearrangement uses TRBV7-6 and TRBJ2-5; 9 bases match TRBD2. V gave up 3 bases and J gave up 7 bases; unmatched junction bases: 9. The CDR3 spans 15 residues. The germline gives CDR1 SGHVS, CDR2 FNYEAQ. In DNA, the CDR3 is TGTGCCAGCAGCTTGGGCGGGAGGGTGTCGGGGACCCAGTACTTC. Its protein is CASSLGGRVSGTQYF.

This sequence joins TRBV9 and TRBJ2-7; TRBD2 agrees at 14 bases. The CDR3 consists of 17 residues. V lost 1 base, J lost 3 bases, and 6 bases stayed unmatched. The germline V gene encodes CDR1 SGDLS and CDR2 YYNGEE. The chain's CDR3 is CASSVPVGTSGSYEQYF. The CDR3 DNA reads TGTGCCAGCAGCGTACCGGTAGGGACTAGCGGGAGCTACGAGCAGTACTTC.

The J gene is TRBJ2-1, the V gene TRBV4-1; D may be TRBD1 (6 bases). CDR1 MGHRA and CDR2 YSYEKL come from the germline V gene. V was shortened by 0 bases and J by 9 bases, with 12 bases between the two germline ends. This CDR3 spans 14 amino acids. The CDR3 DNA follows: TGCGCCAGCAGCCAAGATGGGCAAGGGGGTGAGCAGTTCTTC. Protein product: CASSQDGQGGEQFF.

The chain is built from TRBV14 and TRBJ2-7, with D perhaps TRBD1 (5 bases). Germline V CDR1 and CDR2: SGHDN, FVKESK. The CDR3 consists of 14 residues. V shed 5 bases and J shed 3 bases, with 14 bases lying between them. The DNA of the CDR3 is TGTGCCAGCAGCGTCCGACAGCGCATCTACGAGCAGTACTTC. It encodes CASSVRQRIYEQYF.

The chain couples TRBV25-1 to TRBJ2-3, with D unclear. Germline CDR1 is MGHDK and CDR2 is SYGVNS. V was trimmed by 4 bases and J by 6 bases, leaving 26 bases between them. The CDR3 consists of 18 residues. The CDR3 nucleotides read TGTGCCAGCAGTGCTAAAACGGGTGTGGGTAGGTCGGCGGATACGCAGTATTTT. This sequence encodes CASSAKTGVGRSADTQYF.

As concerns this clone: The junction and the germline gene differ at one end; a read error may be behind it. The chain links TRBV6-5 to TRBJ2-3, with no clear D. The CDR3 runs to 16 residues. Germline loops: CDR1 MNHEY, CDR2 SVGAGI. The CDR3 here is CASSYSRQVYTDSQYF. DNA of the CDR3: TGTGCCAGCAGTTACTCAAGGCAGGTCTACACAGATTCGCAGTATTTT.

The V gene is TRBV18, the J gene TRBJ1-2, with D uncertain. In germline, CDR1 is KGHSH, CDR2 LQKENI. V gave up 3 bases and J gave up 4 bases, with 12 bases separating them. The CDR3 extends over 14 amino acids. CDR3 residues: CASSPGPEIYGYTF. In nucleotides, the CDR3 is TGTGCCAGCTCACCGGGCCCAGAGATCTATGGCTACACCTTC.

The chain couples TRBV5-1 to TRBJ1-1, with 7 bases matching TRBD1. V lost 4 bases and J lost 11; bases outside the gene matches: 8. CDR3 length equals 12 residues. Germline V gives CDR1 SGHRS, CDR2 YFSETQ. In DNA form, the CDR3 reads TGCGCCAGCAGCGACCAGGGGGTGGCTGCTTTCTTT. Translation: CASSDQGVAAFF.